This T cell receptor beta chain was sequenced during a study of T cell responses to AZD1222 COVID-19 vaccine. Clones were read by immunoSEQ multiplex PCR, and TCRdb kept only the in-frame ones, dropping some. The sample has around 160,000 clones; about 91% are singletons. Turning to this clone: Its antigen remains unknown.

The CDR3 covers 11 residues. V lost 5 bases and J lost 6, with 7 bases in between. Germline CDR1 SGHRS, CDR2 YFSETQ. Study-wide results and caveats: Without day 14 samples, only post-peak T cell repertoires were studied.

The rearrangement links TRBV5-1 to TRBJ2-3; D uncertain. The sequence derives from an adult in good health. This specimen was peripheral blood, taken on day 0 of AZD1222 vaccination. The CDR3 DNA reads TGCGCCAGCAGAGAAGAGGATACGCAGTATTTT. It is translated as CASREEDTQYF. Together with reference TRBV5-1 and TRBJ2-3, the CDR3 gives the full variable domain: KAGVTQTPRYLIKTRGQQVTLSCSPISGHRSVSWYQQTPGQGLQFLFEYFSETQRNKGNFPGRFSGRQFSNSRSEMNVSTLELGDSALYLCASREEDTQYFGPGTRLTVL.